This T cell receptor (beta chain) comes out of a study of CD8+CD57+ T cells in acquired aplastic anemia. Study summary: Sorted CD4+ and CD8+ cells gave a mean 3.2 ug DNA, range roughly 0.18 to 27.4 ug.

Looked up from germline, CDR1 is LNHNV and CDR2 is YYDKDF (reference sequence). CDR3 length equals 15 residues. With 0 bases removed from V and 1 base from J, the gap between germline ends came to 9 bases. This clonotype was counted a few times. Profiling of TCR beta VDJ combinations and CDR3 sequences used genomic DNA as template. TCRdb reprocessed the reads with MiXCR, giving one entry per CDR3 protein. The table has around 430,000 distinct CDR3 sequences, roughly 34% seen once; the top ten hold roughly 0.89%. Patients chosen for sequencing had CD8+CD57+ cells that had expanded, as shown by flow cytometry.

This clonotype was sampled from a human donor with aplastic anemia. The rearrangement joins TRBV15 to TRBJ1-2; D is ambiguous. Specimen: sorted CD4+, CD8+, or CD8+CD57+ T cells (not recorded which) from PBMCs. The CDR3 here is CATSRDQDYNYGYTF. In nucleotides, the CDR3 is TGTGCCACCAGCAGAGATCAGGATTATAACTATGGCTACACCTTC.